This T cell receptor beta chain was obtained from a study of blood T cell repertoires in COVID-19. About the research overall: From the United States, Italy and Spain came samples of acute and convalescent COVID-19.

Measured with immunoSEQ multiplex PCR; TCRdb has only the in-frame clones, and not every one. This sample yields roughly 180,000 clones, of which roughly three quarters are seen a single time; roughly 17% belongs to the top ten. The material sequenced was peripheral blood. This clonotype was obtained from a man aged 55 to 70 with active or convalescent COVID-19.

In nucleotides, the CDR3 is TGTGCCAGCAGTAGAACGGGATTCAATGAAAAACTGTTTTTT. This encodes CASSRTGFNEKLFF. The rearrangement links TRBV27 to TRBJ1-4; D gene unclear. The CDR3 spans 14 residues. V lost 5 bases to trimming and J lost 5 bases, with 12 bases between them. Germline V gives CDR1 MNHEY, CDR2 SMNVEV (reference sequence).